This TCR beta chain was found in a study of identical twins. V shed 0 bases and J shed 3 bases, with 8 bases lying between them. Germline V lookup: CDR1 MGHRA, CDR2 YSYEKL. The CDR3 spans 14 residues. Study findings and constraints: Cord blood's abundant beta clonotypes had fewer insertions, unlike memory repertoires.

From the 5' RACE reads, TCRdb called clonotypes with MiXCR, one entry per CDR3 protein. The sample consists of roughly 290,000 distinct CDR3 sequences, 8.5% to 9.5% of them appearing once. This clonotype came up a few times. Its cognate antigen is unknown. These data were also reused for a study on yellow fever vaccine responses in identical twins.

The chain is built from TRBV4-1 and TRBJ1-2; D gene unclear. Material for sequencing was CD8+ T cells sorted from blood. The clonotype originates from a woman aged 18 to 35 in good health. The CDR3 spells CASSQDSTDYGYTF. The DNA of the CDR3 is TGCGCCAGCAGCCAAGATAGTACAGACTATGGCTACACCTTC.